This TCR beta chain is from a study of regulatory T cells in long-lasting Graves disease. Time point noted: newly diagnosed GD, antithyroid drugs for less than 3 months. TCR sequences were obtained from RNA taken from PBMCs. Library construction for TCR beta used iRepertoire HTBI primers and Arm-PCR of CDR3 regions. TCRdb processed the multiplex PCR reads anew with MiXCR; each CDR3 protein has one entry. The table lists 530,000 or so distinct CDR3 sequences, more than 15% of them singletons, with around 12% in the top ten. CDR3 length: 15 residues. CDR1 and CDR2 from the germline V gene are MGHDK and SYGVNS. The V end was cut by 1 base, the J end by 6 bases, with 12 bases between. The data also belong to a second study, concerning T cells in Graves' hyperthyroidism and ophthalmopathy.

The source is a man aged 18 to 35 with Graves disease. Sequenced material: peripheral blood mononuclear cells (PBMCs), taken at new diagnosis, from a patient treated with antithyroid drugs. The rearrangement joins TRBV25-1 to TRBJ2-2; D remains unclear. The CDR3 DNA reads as TGTGCCAGCAGTGAATCTTGGTACTCCCCCGGGGAGCTGTTTTTT. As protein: CASSESWYSPGELFF. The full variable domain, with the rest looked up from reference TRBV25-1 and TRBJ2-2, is EADIYQTPRYLVIGTGKKITLECSQTMGHDKMYWYQQDPGMELHLIHYSYGVNSTEKGDLSSESTVSRIRTEHFPLTLESARPSHTSQYLCASSESWYSPGELFFGEGSRLTVL.